The 29 T cell receptor beta chains below all came from one sample that was sequenced in a study of T cell responses to AZD1222 COVID-19 vaccine. Generated by immunoSEQ multiplex PCR, the TCRdb table keeps only in-frame clones and is missing some. In the table there are about 75,000 clones, approximately 88% of which are singletons. This specimen consisted of peripheral blood, obtained 28 days after the second dose of the MenACWY control vaccine. The source is an adult who received the MenACWY meningococcal vaccine as a control.

The chain has TRBV5-8 and TRBJ2-2; no firm D call. Trimming took 1 base from V and 0 from J, leaving 7 bases between them. This CDR3 has 15 amino acids. From germline, CDR1 is SGHTS and CDR2 YDEGEE. The CDR3 nucleotides are TGTGCCAGCAGCTTGCGCAGAACGAACACCGGGGAGCTGTTTTTT. Translated: CASSLRRTNTGELFF.

J is TRBJ2-1 and V is TRBV28; 9 nucleotides line up with TRBD1. The ends lost 7 bases at V and 1 base at J; junction bases unmatched: 14. The CDR3 loop spans 18 amino acids. Germline-derived CDR1 and CDR2 are MDHEN and SYDVKM. DNA of the CDR3: TGTGCCAGCAAATCCCAAGCCGACAGGGGGTATTCCTACAATGAGCAGTTCTTC. Protein sequence: CASKSQADRGYSYNEQFF.

V gene TRBV6-1 combines with J gene TRBJ2-5, with D uncertain. Trimming removed 3 bases at V and 5 bases at J, with 13 bases between. Germline V gives CDR1 MNHNS, CDR2 SASEGT. The CDR3 loop spans 14 amino acids. CDR3 amino acids: CASSDPPQGETQYF. CDR3 DNA: TGTGCCAGCAGTGACCCCCCCCAAGGGGAGACCCAGTACTTC.

The V gene is TRBV2, the J gene TRBJ2-3; no reliable D call. The CDR3 runs to 12 residues. The germline CDR1 and CDR2 sequences are SNHLY and FYNNEI. Trimming stripped 6 bases from V and 0 bases from J, with 4 bases between. The CDR3 sequence: CASSVSTDTQYF. The CDR3 coding sequence is TGTGCCAGCAGCGTTAGCACAGATACGCAGTATTTT.

The V call is TRBV19, the J call TRBJ1-6, with a weak D call TRBD1 (5 bases). V was clipped by 2 bases and J by 9 bases, with 14 bases between them. The CDR3 spans 15 residues. CDR1 is LNHDA, CDR2 SQIVND, per germline (reference sequence). In nucleotides, the CDR3 is TGTGCCAGTAGTATAATATCGGGGGAAGGTTCACCCCTCCACTTT. Translation: CASSIISGEGSPLHF. The full variable domain, its missing parts supplied by reference TRBV19 and TRBJ1-6, is DGGITQSPKYLFRKEGQNVTLSCEQNLNHDAMYWYRQDPGQGLRLIYYSQIVNDFQKGDIAEGYSVSREKKESFPLTVTSAQKNPTAFYLCASSIISGEGSPLHFGNGTRLTVT.

V is TRBV6-5 and J is TRBJ2-1, with D unclear. The CDR3 totals 15 residues. Between the trimmed V and J ends, which lost 6 bases and 2 bases, there was a span of 14 bases. The germline V gene encodes CDR1 MNHEY and CDR2 SVGAGI. The CDR3 reads CASRPGPTAYNEQFF. The CDR3 DNA follows: TGTGCCAGCAGACCCGGGCCGACTGCCTACAATGAGCAGTTCTTC.

This clone was found a few times. This specimen includes other DNA sequences encoding the same CDR3. The chain couples TRBV6-2 or TRBV6-3 to TRBJ2-1, with D possibly being TRBD2 (6 bases). The CDR3 is 15 amino acids. V shed 0 bases and J shed 0 bases, with 6 bases lying between them. The V gene's germline CDR1 is MNHEY and CDR2 SVGEGT. CDR3 nucleotides: TGTGCCAGCAGTTACTCGGGGGGCTCCTACAATGAGCAGTTCTTC. Translated, it gives CASSYSGGSYNEQFF.

The chain recombines TRBV3-1 (or the pseudogene TRBV3-2) with TRBJ1-3; no definite D call. Per the germline V gene, CDR1 is LGHDT and CDR2 is YNNKEL (reference sequence). This CDR3 has 15 residues. V lost 7 bases and J lost 4, with 17 bases in between. CDR3 residues: CASTKSSGPGNTIYF. CDR3 DNA: TGTGCCAGCACTAAATCCAGTGGACCCGGAAACACCATATATTTT.

V is TRBV29-1 and J is TRBJ1-1; no reliable D call. Per the germline V gene, CDR1 is SQVTM and CDR2 is ANQGSEA. The germline V and J ends were trimmed by 7 bases and 1 base, with 10 bases remaining between them. The CDR3 is 12 residues long. In DNA form, the CDR3 reads TGCAGCGCCCGTACAGCGAACACTGAAGCTTTCTTT. Its translation: CSARTANTEAFF.

V gene TRBV7-2 combines with J gene TRBJ2-2; the match to TRBD2 covers 14 bases. Germline CDR1 is SGHTA and CDR2 is FQGNSA. J was trimmed by 3 bases and V by 4 bases; bases with no gene match: 10. This CDR3 is built from 19 residues. The CDR3 DNA sequence: TGTGCCAGCAGCTCAACTCGACTAGCGGGGGGGCCGGACACCGGGGAGCTGTTTTTT. The encoded protein is CASSSTRLAGGPDTGELFF.

This clone was observed a few times. The V and J genes are TRBV27 and TRBJ1-5; D perhaps matches TRBD1 (5 bases). V gave up 6 bases and J gave up 0 bases, with 21 bases separating them. The CDR3 runs to 18 residues. Germline loops: CDR1 MNHEY, CDR2 SMNVEV (reference sequence). The CDR3 bases are TGTGCCAGCAGATCCGACGGGACGGGTGGGGATAGCAATCAGCCCCAGCATTTT. It translates to CASRSDGTGGDSNQPQHF.

This chain connects TRBV2 to TRBJ2-5; D is undetermined. The CDR3 runs 12 residues. Germline V gene sequence: CDR1 SNHLY, CDR2 FYNNEI. The germline V and J ends were trimmed by 7 bases and 4 bases, with 10 bases remaining between them. CDR3 protein: CASNADRETQYF. The CDR3, as DNA: TGTGCCAGCAACGCGGACCGAGAGACCCAGTACTTC.

The chain employs TRBV7-2 and TRBJ2-1, with TRBD1 as a possible D gene (5 bases). The CDR3 loop spans 14 amino acids. Per germline, CDR1 SGHTA and CDR2 FQGNSA. Between the trimmed V and J ends, which lost 5 bases and 5 bases, there was a span of 13 bases. The CDR3 spells CASSPYDRDNEQFF. CDR3 nucleotide sequence: TGTGCCAGCAGCCCCTACGACAGAGACAATGAGCAGTTCTTC.

The gene calls are TRBV16 and TRBJ1-1, with D possibly TRBD1 on 5 matching bases. Trimming shortened V by 3 bases and J by 7 bases, and 12 bases separated the two germline ends. The CDR3 has 13 residues. CDR1 KGHSY and CDR2 FQNENV come from the germline V gene. The CDR3 region has the DNA TGTGCCAGCAGCCACGACAGAATAGGTGAAGCTTTCTTT. This encodes CASSHDRIGEAFF.

The genes are TRBV15 and TRBJ1-5, with a tentative D call TRBD1 (6 bases). The CDR3 is 16 amino acids. The V end lost 6 bases, the J end lost 2 bases, and 17 bases lay between the germline ends. Germline V gene sequence: CDR1 LNHNV, CDR2 YYDKDF (reference sequence). In nucleotides, the CDR3 is TGTGCCACCAGTCTCCGGGGGGGCGGCGGCAATCAGCCCCAGCATTTT. It yields the protein CATSLRGGGGNQPQHF.

J is TRBJ2-7 and V is TRBV15, with 12 bases aligning to TRBD1. CDR3 size: 16 residues. Germline assignment: CDR1 LNHNV and CDR2 YYDKDF (reference sequence). Germline trimming cut 3 bases from V and 5 bases from J; bases unmatched to any gene: 8. The CDR3 is CATSRTGTGGFNEQYF. The CDR3 DNA is TGTGCCACCAGCAGGACCGGGACAGGGGGCTTCAACGAGCAGTACTTC.

V gene TRBV4-1 combines with J gene TRBJ2-1; D is tentatively TRBD1 or TRBD2 (6 bases each). This CDR3 has 20 residues. Germline values: CDR1 MGHRA, CDR2 YSYEKL. Deletions cut 2 bases from V and 0 bases from J, with 23 bases between. CDR3 sequence reads: CASSQQTGANNNPSYNEQFF. The CDR3 DNA reads as TGCGCCAGCAGCCAACAAACGGGGGCCAATAATAATCCCTCCTACAATGAGCAGTTCTTC.

This clone appeared once. The genes are TRBV28 and TRBJ1-2; no definite D call. CDR1 is MDHEN, CDR2 SYDVKM, per germline. CDR3 length equals 14 residues. V lost 8 bases to trimming and J lost 9 bases, with 22 bases between them. The CDR3 region is CASGTTNDMVRYTF. The CDR3, as DNA: TGTGCCAGCGGTACTACGAACGACATGGTTCGCTACACCTTC.

The chain uses TRBV5-6 and TRBJ1-2; D remains unclear. The CDR3 totals 13 residues. Trimming removed 6 bases at V and 4 bases at J, with 13 bases between. Germline V lookup: CDR1 SGHDT, CDR2 YYEEEE. CDR3 protein: CASTAFEPYGYTF. The CDR3 DNA sequence: TGTGCCAGCACCGCCTTTGAACCCTATGGCTACACCTTC.

The V gene is TRBV9, the J gene TRBJ1-4; 9 bases are a match to TRBD1. The CDR3 is 14 residues long. Germline loops: CDR1 SGDLS, CDR2 YYNGEE. The V segment lost 3 bases and the J segment 12 bases; nucleotides outside the gene matches: 9. As DNA, the CDR3 is TGTGCCAGCAGCGCGACAGGGGGTAGTGGGGAACTGTTTTTT. It is translated as CASSATGGSGELFF.

This chain uses TRBV5-4 with TRBJ1-4; D call uncertain. Germline V gene lookup returns CDR1 SGHNT and CDR2 YYREEE (reference sequence). The CDR3 runs to 17 residues. V was shortened by 0 bases and J by 2 bases, with 14 bases between the two germline ends. CDR3 loop: CASSLADARSTNEKLFF. CDR3 nucleotides: TGTGCCAGCAGCTTGGCCGACGCTCGTTCGACTAATGAAAAACTGTTTTTT.

The V gene is TRBV9, the J gene TRBJ2-7; TRBD1 agrees at 7 bases. This CDR3 comprises 15 residues. Trimming cost V 3 bases and J 3 bases; bases outside gene matches: 9. The germline V gene encodes CDR1 SGDLS and CDR2 YYNGEE. DNA for the CDR3: TGTGCCAGCAGCGAGGGACAGCCCTTGCTCTACGAGCAGTACTTC. The encoded protein is CASSEGQPLLYEQYF.

V and J are TRBV5-1 and TRBJ1-5; TRBD1 aligns across 9 bases. The CDR3 has 15 amino acids. Germline V lookup: CDR1 SGHRS, CDR2 YFSETQ. Germline trimming cut 2 bases from V and 7 bases from J; bases unmatched to any gene: 7. Written as DNA, the CDR3 is TGCGCCAGCAGCTTACAGGGGGCGCAGGAGCAGCCCCAGCATTTT. Its translation is CASSLQGAQEQPQHF.

The V gene is TRBV5-1, the J gene TRBJ1-1; 8 nucleotides agree with TRBD1. The V gene's germline CDR1 is SGHRS and CDR2 YFSETQ. This CDR3 is built from 16 residues. Germline trimming cut 0 bases from V and 1 base from J; bases unmatched to any gene: 5. The CDR3 DNA follows: TGCGCCAGCAGCTTGGGGACAGGGTTGGGGAACACTGAAGCTTTCTTT. Amino acid sequence: CASSLGTGLGNTEAFF.

The chain recombines TRBV3-1 (or the pseudogene TRBV3-2) with TRBJ1-1, with D hard to call. With 1 base removed from V and 3 bases from J, the gap between germline ends came to 9 bases. CDR1 and CDR2 (germline): LGHDT, YNNKEL (reference sequence). This CDR3 has 14 residues. The CDR3 region has the DNA TGTGCCAGCAGCCAAGCCGCCGGCCACACTGAAGCTTTCTTT. Translation gives CASSQAAGHTEAFF.

The chain links TRBV4-1 to TRBJ2-3; D gene ambiguous. CDR1 is MGHRA and CDR2 is YSYEKL in the germline V gene. CDR3 length: 14 amino acids. V shed 0 bases and J shed 2 bases, with 6 bases lying between them. The CDR3 DNA follows: TGCGCCAGCAGCCAAGACCCTTACACAGATACGCAGTATTTT. Its protein is CASSQDPYTDTQYF.

The chain has TRBV6-2 or TRBV6-3 and TRBJ2-7; D gene ambiguous. CDR1 is MNHEY and CDR2 is SVGEGT in the germline V gene. This CDR3 spans 11 amino acids. Trimming shortened V by 2 bases and J by 4 bases, and 3 bases separated the two germline ends. CDR3 coding DNA: TGTGCCAGCAGTTACGTGTACGAGCAGTACTTC. Residues: CASSYVYEQYF.

The J gene is TRBJ1-1, the V gene TRBV5-6, with 10 bases that match TRBD1. The V gene's germline CDR1 is SGHDT and CDR2 YYEEEE. The CDR3 loop spans 13 amino acids. V gave up 4 bases and J gave up 5 bases; unmatched junction bases: 2. CDR3 sequence (DNA): TGTGCCAGCAGCCGGACAGGGGGGACTGAAGCTTTCTTT. This gives the protein CASSRTGGTEAFF.

The V call is TRBV5-5, the J call TRBJ1-5; D is ambiguous. Germline V lookup: CDR1 SGHKS, CDR2 YYEKEE (reference sequence). This CDR3 comprises 14 residues. V gave up 0 bases and J gave up 4 bases, with 8 bases separating them. The CDR3 DNA is TGTGCCAGCAGCTTGGCCTCACAGAATCAGCCCCAGCATTTT. Translation gives CASSLASQNQPQHF.